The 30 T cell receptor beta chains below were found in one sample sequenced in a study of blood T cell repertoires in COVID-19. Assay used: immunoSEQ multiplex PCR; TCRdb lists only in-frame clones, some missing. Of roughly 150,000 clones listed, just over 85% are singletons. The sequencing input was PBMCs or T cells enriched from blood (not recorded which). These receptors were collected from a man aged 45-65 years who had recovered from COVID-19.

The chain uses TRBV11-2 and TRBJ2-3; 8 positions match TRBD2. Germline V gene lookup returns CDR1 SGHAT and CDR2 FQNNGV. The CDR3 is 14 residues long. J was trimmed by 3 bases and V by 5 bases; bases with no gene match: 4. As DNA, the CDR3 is TGTGCCAGCAGCAAAATAGCGGGGACAGATACGCAGTATTTT. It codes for CASSKIAGTDTQYF.

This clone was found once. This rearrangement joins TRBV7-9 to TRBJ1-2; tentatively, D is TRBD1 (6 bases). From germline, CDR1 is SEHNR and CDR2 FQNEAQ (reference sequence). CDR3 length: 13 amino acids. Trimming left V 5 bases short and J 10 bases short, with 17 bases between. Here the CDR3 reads CASSPGMDRDYTF. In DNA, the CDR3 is TGTGCCAGCAGCCCCGGGATGGACAGAGACTACACCTTC.

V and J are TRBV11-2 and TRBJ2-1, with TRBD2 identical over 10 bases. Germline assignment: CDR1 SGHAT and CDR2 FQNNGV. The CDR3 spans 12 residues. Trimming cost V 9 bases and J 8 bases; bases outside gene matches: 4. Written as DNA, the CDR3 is TGTGCCAGTCGGACTAGCGGCGATGAGCAGTTCTTC. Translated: CASRTSGDEQFF.

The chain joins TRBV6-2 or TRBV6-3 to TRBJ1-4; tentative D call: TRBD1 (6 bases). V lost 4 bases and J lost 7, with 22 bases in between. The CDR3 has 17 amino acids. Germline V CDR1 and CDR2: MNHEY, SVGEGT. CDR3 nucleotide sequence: TGTGCCAGCAGTTCCTTCGCCTACAGGGTGTATATTGAAAAACTGTTTTTT. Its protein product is CASSSFAYRVYIEKLFF.

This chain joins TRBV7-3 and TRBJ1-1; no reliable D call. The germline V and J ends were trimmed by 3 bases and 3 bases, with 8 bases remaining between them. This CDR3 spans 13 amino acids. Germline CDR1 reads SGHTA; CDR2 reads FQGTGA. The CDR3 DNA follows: TGTGCCAGCAGCTTTAACCCGGACACTGAAGCTTTCTTT. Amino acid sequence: CASSFNPDTEAFF.

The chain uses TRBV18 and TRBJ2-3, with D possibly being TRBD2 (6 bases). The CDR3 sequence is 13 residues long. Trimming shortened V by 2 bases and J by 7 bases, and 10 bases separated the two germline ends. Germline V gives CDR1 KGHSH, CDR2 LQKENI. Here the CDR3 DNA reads TGTGCCAGCTCACCAGGGGGGTCCAATACGCAGTATTTT. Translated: CASSPGGSNTQYF. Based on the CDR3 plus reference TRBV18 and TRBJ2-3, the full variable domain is NAGVMQNPRHLVRRRGQEARLRCSPMKGHSHVYWYRQLPEEGLKFMVYLQKENIIDESGMPKERFSAEFPKEGPSILRIQQVVRGDSAAYFCASSPGGSNTQYFGPGTRLTVL.

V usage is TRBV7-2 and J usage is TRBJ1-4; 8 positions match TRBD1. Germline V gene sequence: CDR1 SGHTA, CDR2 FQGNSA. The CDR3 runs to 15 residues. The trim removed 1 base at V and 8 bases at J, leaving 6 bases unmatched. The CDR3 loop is CASSLGDRGSEKLFF. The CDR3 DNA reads TGTGCCAGCAGCTTAGGAGACAGGGGTAGCGAAAAACTGTTTTTT.

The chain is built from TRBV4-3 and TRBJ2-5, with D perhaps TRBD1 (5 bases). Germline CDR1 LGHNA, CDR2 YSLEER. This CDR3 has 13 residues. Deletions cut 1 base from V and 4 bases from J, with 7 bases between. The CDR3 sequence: CASSQAQGETQYF. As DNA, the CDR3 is TGCGCCAGCAGCCAAGCGCAGGGAGAGACCCAGTACTTC.

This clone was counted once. DNA of the CDR3: TGTGCCAGTAGCTGGGACAGGGGGTCGACTGAAGCTTTCTTT. Its protein is CASSWDRGSTEAFF. The chain uses TRBV19 and TRBJ1-1; 11 positions match TRBD1. Trimming took 6 bases from V and 5 from J; bases not matched to a gene: 5. The CDR3 sequence is 14 residues long. Germline CDR1 and CDR2: LNHDA and SQIVND (reference sequence). The complete variable domain, with remaining parts taken from reference TRBV19 and TRBJ1-1, reads DGGITQSPKYLFRKEGQNVTLSCEQNLNHDAMYWYRQDPGQGLRLIYYSQIVNDFQKGDIAEGYSVSREKKESFPLTVTSAQKNPTAFYLCASSWDRGSTEAFFGQGTRLTVV.

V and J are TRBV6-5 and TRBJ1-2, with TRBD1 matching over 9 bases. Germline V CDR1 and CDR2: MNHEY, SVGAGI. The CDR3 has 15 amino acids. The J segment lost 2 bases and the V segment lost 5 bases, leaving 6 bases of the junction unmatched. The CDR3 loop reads CASSRPGTGNYGYTF. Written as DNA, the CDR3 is TGTGCCAGCAGTCGACCAGGGACAGGGAACTATGGCTACACCTTC.

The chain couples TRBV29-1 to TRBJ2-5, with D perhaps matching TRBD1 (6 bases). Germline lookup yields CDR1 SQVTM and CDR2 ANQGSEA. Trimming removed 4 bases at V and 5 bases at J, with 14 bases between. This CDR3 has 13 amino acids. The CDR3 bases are TGCAGCGTTGTAGGGGGTTTCTTGGAGACCCAGTACTTC. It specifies CSVVGGFLETQYF.

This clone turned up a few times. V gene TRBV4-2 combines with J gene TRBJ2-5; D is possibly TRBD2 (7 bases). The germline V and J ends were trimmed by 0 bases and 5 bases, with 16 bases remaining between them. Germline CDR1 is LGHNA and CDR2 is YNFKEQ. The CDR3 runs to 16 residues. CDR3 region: CASSQDRTGGLETQYF. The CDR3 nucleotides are TGTGCCAGCAGCCAAGATCGGACGGGGGGCCTCGAGACCCAGTACTTC.

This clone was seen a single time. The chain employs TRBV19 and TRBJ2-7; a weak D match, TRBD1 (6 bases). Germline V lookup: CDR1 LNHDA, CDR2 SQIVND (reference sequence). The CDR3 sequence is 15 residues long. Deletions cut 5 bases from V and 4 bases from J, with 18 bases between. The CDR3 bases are TGTGCCAGTAGTGCCCAACAGGGCAAGAGTTACGAGCAGTACTTC. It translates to CASSAQQGKSYEQYF. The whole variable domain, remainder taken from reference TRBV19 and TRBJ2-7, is DGGITQSPKYLFRKEGQNVTLSCEQNLNHDAMYWYRQDPGQGLRLIYYSQIVNDFQKGDIAEGYSVSREKKESFPLTVTSAQKNPTAFYLCASSAQQGKSYEQYFGPGTRLTVT.

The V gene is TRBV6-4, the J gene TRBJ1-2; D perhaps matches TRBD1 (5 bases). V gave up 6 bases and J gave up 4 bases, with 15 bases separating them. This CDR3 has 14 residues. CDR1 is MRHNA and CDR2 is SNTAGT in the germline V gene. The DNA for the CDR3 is TGTGCCAGCAGCGCAGGGACTCCTCCCTATGGCTACACCTTC. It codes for CASSAGTPPYGYTF.

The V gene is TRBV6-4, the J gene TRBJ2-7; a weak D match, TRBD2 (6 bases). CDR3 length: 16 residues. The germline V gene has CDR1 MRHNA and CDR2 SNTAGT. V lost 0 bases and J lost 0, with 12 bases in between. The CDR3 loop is CASSDSGQLASYEQYF. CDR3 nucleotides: TGTGCCAGCAGTGACTCAGGACAACTAGCCTCCTACGAGCAGTACTTC.

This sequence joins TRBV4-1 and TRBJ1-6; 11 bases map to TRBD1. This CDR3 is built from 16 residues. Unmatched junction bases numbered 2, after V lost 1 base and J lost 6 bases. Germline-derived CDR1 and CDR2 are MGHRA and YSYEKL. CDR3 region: CASSQGTGGFNSPLHF. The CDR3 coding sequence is TGCGCCAGCAGCCAAGGGACAGGGGGCTTTAATTCACCCCTCCACTTT.

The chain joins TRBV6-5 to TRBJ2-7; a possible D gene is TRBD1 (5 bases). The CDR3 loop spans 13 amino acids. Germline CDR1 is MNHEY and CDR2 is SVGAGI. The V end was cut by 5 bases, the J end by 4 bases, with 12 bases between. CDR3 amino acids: CASSRGHTYEQYF. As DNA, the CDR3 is TGTGCCAGCAGTCGCGGACATACATACGAGCAGTACTTC.

The CDR3 region is CASNSRRGYEQYF. CDR3 DNA: TGTGCCAGCAACTCTAGGCGGGGTTACGAGCAGTACTTC. This chain connects TRBV11-3 to TRBJ2-7; tentative D call: TRBD2 (6 bases). V was clipped by 7 bases and J by 4 bases, with 14 bases between them. Per germline, CDR1 SGHNT and CDR2 YENEEA. The CDR3 spans 13 residues.

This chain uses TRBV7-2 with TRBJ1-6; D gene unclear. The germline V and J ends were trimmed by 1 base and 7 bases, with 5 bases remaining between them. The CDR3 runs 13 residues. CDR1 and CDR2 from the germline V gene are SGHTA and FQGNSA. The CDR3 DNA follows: TGTGCCAGCAGCTTAGATCCGAATTCACCCCTCCACTTT. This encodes CASSLDPNSPLHF.

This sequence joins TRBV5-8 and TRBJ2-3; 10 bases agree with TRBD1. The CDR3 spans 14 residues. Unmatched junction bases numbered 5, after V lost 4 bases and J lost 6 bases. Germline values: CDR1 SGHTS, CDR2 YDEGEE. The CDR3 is CASSVRDRGDTQYF. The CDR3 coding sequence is TGTGCCAGCAGCGTCCGGGACAGGGGCGATACGCAGTATTTT. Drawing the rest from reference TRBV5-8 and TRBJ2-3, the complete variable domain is EAGVTQSPTHLIKTRGQQATLRCSPISGHTSVYWYQQALGLGLQFLLWYDEGEERNRGNFPPRFSGRQFPNYSSELNVNALELEDSALYLCASSVRDRGDTQYFGPGTRLTVL.

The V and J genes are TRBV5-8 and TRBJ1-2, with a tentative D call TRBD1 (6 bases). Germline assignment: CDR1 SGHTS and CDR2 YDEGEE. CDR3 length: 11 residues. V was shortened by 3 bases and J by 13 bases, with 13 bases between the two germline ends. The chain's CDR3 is CASSSYRVSTF. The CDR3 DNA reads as TGTGCCAGCAGCTCTTACAGGGTTTCCACCTTC.

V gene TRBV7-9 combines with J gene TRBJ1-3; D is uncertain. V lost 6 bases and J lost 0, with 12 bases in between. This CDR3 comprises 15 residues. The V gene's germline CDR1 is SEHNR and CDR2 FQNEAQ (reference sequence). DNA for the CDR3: TGTGCCAGCAGTCGGAGAGGGCCCTCTGGAAACACCATATATTTT. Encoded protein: CASSRRGPSGNTIYF.

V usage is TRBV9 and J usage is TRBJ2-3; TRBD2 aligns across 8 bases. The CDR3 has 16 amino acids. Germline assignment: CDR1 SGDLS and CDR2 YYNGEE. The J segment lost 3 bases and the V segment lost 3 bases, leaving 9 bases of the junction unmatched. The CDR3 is CASSANPGLVTDTQYF. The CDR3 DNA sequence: TGTGCCAGCAGCGCTAACCCGGGACTAGTGACAGATACGCAGTATTTT.

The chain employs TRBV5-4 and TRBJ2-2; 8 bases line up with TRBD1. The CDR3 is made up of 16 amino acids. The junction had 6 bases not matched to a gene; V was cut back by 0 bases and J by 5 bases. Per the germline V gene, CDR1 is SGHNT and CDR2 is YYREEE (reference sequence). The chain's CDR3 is CASSLAPGQGTGELFF. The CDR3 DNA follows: TGTGCCAGCAGCTTGGCGCCAGGACAGGGTACCGGGGAGCTGTTTTTT.

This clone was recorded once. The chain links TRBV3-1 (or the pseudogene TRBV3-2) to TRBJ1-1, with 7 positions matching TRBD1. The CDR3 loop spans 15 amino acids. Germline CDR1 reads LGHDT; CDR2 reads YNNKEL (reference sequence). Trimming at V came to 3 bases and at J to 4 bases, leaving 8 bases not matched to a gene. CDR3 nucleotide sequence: TGTGCCAGCAGCCATCTGGCAGGGGGTATCACTGAAGCTTTCTTT. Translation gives CASSHLAGGITEAFF.

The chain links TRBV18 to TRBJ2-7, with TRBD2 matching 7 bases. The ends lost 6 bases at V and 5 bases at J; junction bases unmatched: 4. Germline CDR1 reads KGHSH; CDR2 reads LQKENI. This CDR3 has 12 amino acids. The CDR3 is CASSRGGDEQYV. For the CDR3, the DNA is TGTGCCAGCTCGAGGGGAGGGGACGAGCAGTACGTC.

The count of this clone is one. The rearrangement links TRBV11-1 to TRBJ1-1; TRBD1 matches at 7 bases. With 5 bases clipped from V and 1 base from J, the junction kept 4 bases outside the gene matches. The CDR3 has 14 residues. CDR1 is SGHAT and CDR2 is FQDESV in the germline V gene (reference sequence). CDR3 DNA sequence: TGTGCCAGCAGCGGATGGGACAGGAACACTGAAGCTTTCTTT. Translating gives CASSGWDRNTEAFF. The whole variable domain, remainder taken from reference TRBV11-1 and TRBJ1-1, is EAEVAQSPRYKITEKSQAVAFWCDPISGHATLYWYRQILGQGPELLVQFQDESVVDDSQLPKDRFSAERLKGVDSTLKIQPAELGDSAMYLCASSGWDRNTEAFFGQGTRLTVV.

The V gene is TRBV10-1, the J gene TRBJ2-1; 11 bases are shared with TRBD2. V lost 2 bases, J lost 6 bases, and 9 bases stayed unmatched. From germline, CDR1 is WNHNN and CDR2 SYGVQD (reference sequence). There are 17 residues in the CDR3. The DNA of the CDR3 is TGCGCCAGCAGTGAGCAGCCACTAGCGGGAGAGGTCAATGAGCAGTTCTTC. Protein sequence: CASSEQPLAGEVNEQFF.

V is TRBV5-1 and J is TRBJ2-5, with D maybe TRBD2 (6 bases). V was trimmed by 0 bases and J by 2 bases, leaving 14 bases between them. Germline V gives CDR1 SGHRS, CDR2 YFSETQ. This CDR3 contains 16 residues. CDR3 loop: CASSLAGSGSQETQYF. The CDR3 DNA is TGCGCCAGCAGCTTGGCCGGTAGCGGATCTCAAGAGACCCAGTACTTC.

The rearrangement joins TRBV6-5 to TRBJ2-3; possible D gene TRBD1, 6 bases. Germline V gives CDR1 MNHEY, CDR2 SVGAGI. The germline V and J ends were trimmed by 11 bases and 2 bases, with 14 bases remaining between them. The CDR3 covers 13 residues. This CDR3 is CAGTFGPTDTQYF. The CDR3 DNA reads TGTGCCGGGACATTCGGGCCCACAGATACGCAGTATTTT.